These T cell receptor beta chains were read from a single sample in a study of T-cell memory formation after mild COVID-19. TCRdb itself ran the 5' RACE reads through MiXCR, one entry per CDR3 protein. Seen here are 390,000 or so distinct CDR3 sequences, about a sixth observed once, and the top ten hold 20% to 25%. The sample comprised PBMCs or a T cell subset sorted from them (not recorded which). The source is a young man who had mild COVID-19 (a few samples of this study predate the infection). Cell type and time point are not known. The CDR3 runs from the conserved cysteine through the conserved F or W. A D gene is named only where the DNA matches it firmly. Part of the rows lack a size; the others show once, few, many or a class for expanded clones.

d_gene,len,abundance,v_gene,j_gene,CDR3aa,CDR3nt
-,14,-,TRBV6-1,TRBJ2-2,CASTEIRNTGELFF,TGTGCCAGCACGGAGATCCGGAACACCGGGGAGCTGTTTTTT
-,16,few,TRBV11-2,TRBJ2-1,CASRKMQGNNNNEQFF,TGTGCCAGCAGAAAAATGCAGGGGAATAACAACAATGAGCAGTTCTTC
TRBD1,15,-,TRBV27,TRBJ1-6,CASSLWDRGNSPLHF,TGTGCCAGCAGTTTATGGGACAGGGGCAATTCACCCCTCCACTTT
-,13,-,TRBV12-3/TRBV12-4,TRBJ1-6,CASSPGGNSPLHF,TGTGCCAGCAGCCCCGGTGGGAATTCACCCCTCCACTTT
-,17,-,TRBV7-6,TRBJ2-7,CASSLNRPGRLFYEQYF,TGTGCCAGCAGCTTAAATCGTCCAGGGCGGTTATTCTACGAGCAGTACTTC
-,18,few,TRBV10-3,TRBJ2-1,CAISESRTWLPSYNEQFF,TGTGCCATCAGTGAGTCCCGAACATGGCTTCCCTCCTACAATGAGCAGTTCTTC
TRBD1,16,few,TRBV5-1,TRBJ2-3,CASSLAGTVFRDTQYF,TGCGCCAGCAGCTTGGCCGGGACAGTCTTTCGGGATACGCAGTATTTT
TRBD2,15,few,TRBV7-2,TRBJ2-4,CASSRTSLTKNIQYF,TGTGCCAGCAGCCGGACTAGTCTAACCAAAAACATTCAGTACTTC
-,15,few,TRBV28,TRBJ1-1,CASRPPSAGNTEAFF,TGTGCCAGCAGACCCCCCTCGGCAGGGAACACTGAAGCTTTCTTT
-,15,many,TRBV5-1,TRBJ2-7,CASSSAEASYYEQYF,TGCGCCAGCAGCTCCGCTGAGGCTAGCTACTACGAGCAGTACTTC
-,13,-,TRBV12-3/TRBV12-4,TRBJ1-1,CASSFAGTSEAFF,TGTGCCAGCAGTTTCGCAGGGACTAGTGAAGCTTTCTTT
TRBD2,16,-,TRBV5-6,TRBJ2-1,CASSLVVTSVYNEQFF,TGTGCCAGCAGCTTGGTTGTGACTAGCGTCTACAATGAGCAGTTCTTC
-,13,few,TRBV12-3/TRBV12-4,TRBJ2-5,CASTSIGKETQYF,TGTGCCAGCACCTCCATAGGGAAAGAGACCCAGTACTTC
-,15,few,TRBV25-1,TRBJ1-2,CASRGRESYNYGYTF,TGTGCCAGCAGAGGACGGGAGAGCTACAACTATGGCTACACCTTC
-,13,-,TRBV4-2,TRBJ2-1,CASSQQLFSEQFF,TGTGCCAGCAGCCAACAACTTTTTAGCGAGCAGTTCTTC
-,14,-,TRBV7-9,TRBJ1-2,CASSLIRGNYGYTF,TGTGCCAGCAGCTTAATTCGGGGTAACTATGGCTACACCTTC
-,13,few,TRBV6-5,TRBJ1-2,CASSYRGTYGYTF,TGTGCCAGCAGTTACCGCGGGACCTATGGCTACACCTTC
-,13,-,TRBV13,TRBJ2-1,CASSLGVSGEQFF,TGTGCCAGCAGCTTAGGGGTGTCGGGAGAGCAGTTCTTC
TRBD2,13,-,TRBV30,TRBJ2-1,CAWSVGGSDEQFF,TGTGCCTGGAGTGTGGGGGGGTCCGATGAGCAGTTCTTC
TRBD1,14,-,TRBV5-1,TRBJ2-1,CASSPGTVYNEQFF,TGCGCCAGCAGCCCCGGGACAGTCTACAATGAGCAGTTCTTC
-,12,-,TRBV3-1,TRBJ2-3,CASSQNRAVQYF,TGTGCCAGCAGCCAAAACAGGGCCGTTCAGTATTTT
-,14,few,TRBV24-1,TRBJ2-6,CATSTRAGANVLTF,TGTGCCACCAGCACGCGGGCTGGGGCCAACGTCCTGACTTTC
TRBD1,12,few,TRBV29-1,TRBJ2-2,CSTHRGGGELFF,TGCAGCACCCACAGGGGTGGGGGGGAGCTGTTTTTT
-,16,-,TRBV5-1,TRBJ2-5,CASSLGSRADQETQYF,TGCGCCAGCAGCTTGGGCTCACGAGCGGATCAAGAGACCCAGTACTTC
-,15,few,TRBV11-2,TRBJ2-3,CASSLALRYTDTQYF,TGTGCCAGCAGCTTAGCGCTGCGGTACACAGATACGCAGTATTTT
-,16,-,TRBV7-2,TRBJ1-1,CASSLVAGSMNTEAFF,TGTGCCAGCAGCTTAGTAGCGGGGAGCATGAACACTGAAGCTTTCTTT
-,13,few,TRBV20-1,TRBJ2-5,CSLGGTVQETQYF,TGCAGCCTGGGGGGGACAGTACAAGAGACCCAGTACTTC
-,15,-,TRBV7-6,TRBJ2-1,CASTRSGDSYNEQFF,TGTGCCAGCACCCGATCGGGGGACTCCTACAATGAGCAGTTCTTC
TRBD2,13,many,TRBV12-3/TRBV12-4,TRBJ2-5,CASSLRGGETQYF,TGTGCCAGCAGTTTACGGGGGGGAGAGACCCAGTACTTC
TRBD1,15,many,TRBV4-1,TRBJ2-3,CASSSRDRGTDTQYF,TGCGCCAGCAGCAGCCGGGACAGGGGAACAGATACGCAGTATTTT